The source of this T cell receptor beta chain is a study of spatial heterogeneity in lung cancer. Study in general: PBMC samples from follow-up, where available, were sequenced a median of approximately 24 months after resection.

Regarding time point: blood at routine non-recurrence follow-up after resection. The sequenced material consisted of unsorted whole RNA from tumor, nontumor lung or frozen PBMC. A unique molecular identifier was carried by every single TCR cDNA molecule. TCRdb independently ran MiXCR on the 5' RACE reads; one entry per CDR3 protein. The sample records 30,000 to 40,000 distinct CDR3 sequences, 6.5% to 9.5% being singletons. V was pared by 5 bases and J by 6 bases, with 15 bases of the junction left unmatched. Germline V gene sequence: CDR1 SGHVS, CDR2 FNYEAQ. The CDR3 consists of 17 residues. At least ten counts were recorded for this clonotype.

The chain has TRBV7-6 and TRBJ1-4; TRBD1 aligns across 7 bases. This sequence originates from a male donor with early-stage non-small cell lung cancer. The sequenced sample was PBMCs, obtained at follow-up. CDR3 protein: CASSLDAQGPRDEKLFF. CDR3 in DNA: TGTGCCAGCAGCCTAGACGCACAGGGGCCAAGAGATGAAAAACTGTTTTTT. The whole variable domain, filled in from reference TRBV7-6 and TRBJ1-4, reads GAGVSQSPRYKVTKRGQDVALRCDPISGHVSLYWYRQALGQGPEFLTYFNYEAQQDKSGLPNDRFSAERPEGSISTLTIQRTEQRDSAMYRCASSLDAQGPRDEKLFFGSGTQLSVL.